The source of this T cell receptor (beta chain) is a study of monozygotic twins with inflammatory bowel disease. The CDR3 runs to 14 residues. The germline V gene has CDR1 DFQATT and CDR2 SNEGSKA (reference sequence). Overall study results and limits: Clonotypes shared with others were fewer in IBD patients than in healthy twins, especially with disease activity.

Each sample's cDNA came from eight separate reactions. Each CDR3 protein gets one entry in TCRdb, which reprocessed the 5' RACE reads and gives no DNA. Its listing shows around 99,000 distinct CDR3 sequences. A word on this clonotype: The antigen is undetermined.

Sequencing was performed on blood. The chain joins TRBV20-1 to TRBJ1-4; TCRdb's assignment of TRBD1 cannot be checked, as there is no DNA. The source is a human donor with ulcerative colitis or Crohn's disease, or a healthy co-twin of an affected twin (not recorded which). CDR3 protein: CSARDPRGKEKLFF.